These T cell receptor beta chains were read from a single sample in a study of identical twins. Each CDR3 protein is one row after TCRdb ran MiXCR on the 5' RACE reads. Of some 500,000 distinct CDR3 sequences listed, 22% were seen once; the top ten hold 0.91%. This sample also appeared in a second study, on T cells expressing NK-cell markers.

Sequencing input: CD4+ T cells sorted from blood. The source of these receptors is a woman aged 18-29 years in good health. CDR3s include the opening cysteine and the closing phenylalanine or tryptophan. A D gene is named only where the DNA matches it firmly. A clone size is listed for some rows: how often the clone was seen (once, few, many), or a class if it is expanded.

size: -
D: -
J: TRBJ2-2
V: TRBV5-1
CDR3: CASSLEHYTGELFF
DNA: TGCGCCAGCAGCTTGGAACATTACACCGGGGAGCTGTTTTTT

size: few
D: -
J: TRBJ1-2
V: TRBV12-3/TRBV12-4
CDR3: CASSTRGVAYGYTF
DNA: TGTGCCAGCAGCACTCGGGGGGTTGCGTATGGCTACACCTTC

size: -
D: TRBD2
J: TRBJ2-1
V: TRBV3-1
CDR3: CASSLTSGGRGLLYEQFF
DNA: TGTGCCAGCAGCCTGACTAGCGGGGGGCGGGGGCTATTGTATGAGCAGTTCTTC

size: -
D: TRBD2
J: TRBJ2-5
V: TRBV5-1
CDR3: CASSLGPSGGGETQYF
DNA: TGCGCCAGCAGCTTGGGGCCCAGCGGGGGCGGAGAGACCCAGTACTTC

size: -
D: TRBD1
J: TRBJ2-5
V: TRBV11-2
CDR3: CASGSGGWGTQYF
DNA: TGTGCCAGCGGATCAGGGGGCTGGGGGACCCAGTACTTC

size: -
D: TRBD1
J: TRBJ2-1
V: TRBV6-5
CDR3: CASSYSGHRGLHNEQFF
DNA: TGTGCCAGCAGTTACTCTGGCCACAGGGGGCTTCACAATGAGCAGTTCTTC

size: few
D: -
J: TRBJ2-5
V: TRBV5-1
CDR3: CASSLSVRAGSQETQYF
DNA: TGCGCCAGCAGCTTAAGTGTGAGGGCAGGTAGTCAAGAGACCCAGTACTTC

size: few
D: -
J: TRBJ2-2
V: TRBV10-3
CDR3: CAISPGGTGELFF
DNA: TGTGCCATCAGCCCAGGCGGGACCGGGGAGCTGTTTTTT

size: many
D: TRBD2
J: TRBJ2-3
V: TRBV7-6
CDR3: CASSLGLAGGASTDTQYF
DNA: TGTGCCAGCAGCCTGGGACTAGCGGGTGGGGCTAGCACAGATACGCAGTATTTT

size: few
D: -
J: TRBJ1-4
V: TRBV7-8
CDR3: CASSVHAVRDREKLFF
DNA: TGTGCCAGCAGCGTACATGCCGTGAGGGATAGAGAAAAACTGTTTTTT

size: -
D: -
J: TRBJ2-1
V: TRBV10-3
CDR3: CAISESPEGGEQFF
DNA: TGTGCCATCAGTGAGTCCCCCGAGGGTGGTGAGCAGTTCTTC

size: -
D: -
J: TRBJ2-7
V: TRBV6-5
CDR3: CASSSARTYQSYEQYF
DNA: TGTGCCAGCAGTTCCGCACGGACATACCAAAGCTACGAGCAGTACTTC

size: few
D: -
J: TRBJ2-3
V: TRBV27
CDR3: CASSLFGLTDTQYF
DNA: TGTGCCAGCAGTTTATTCGGCCTCACAGATACGCAGTATTTT

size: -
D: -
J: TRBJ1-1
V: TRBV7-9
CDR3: CASSLSLTEAFF
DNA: TGTGCCAGCAGCTTATCCTTGACTGAAGCTTTCTTT

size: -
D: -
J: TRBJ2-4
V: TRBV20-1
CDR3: CSARPAGQRAKNIQYF
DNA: TGCAGTGCTAGACCGGCGGGGCAACGAGCCAAAAACATTCAGTACTTC

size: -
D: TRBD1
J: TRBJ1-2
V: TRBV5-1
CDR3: CASSLAGQGADGYTF
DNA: TGCGCCAGCAGCTTGGCCGGACAGGGTGCCGATGGCTACACCTTC

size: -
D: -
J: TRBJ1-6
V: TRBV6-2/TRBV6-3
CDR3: CASSYFANSPLHF
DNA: TGTGCCAGCAGTTACTTCGCTAATTCACCCCTCCACTTT

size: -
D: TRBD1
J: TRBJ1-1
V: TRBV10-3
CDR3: CAISGTGGTTEAFF
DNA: TGTGCCATCAGTGGGACAGGGGGCACTACTGAAGCTTTCTTT

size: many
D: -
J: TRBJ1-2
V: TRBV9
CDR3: CASSVNYGYTF
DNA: TGTGCCAGCAGCGTGAACTATGGCTACACCTTC

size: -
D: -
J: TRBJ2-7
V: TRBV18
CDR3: CASSIAGTLGSMEQYF
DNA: TGTGCCAGCTCAATTGCCGGGACACTCGGTAGTATGGAGCAGTACTTC

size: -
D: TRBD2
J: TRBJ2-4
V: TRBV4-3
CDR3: CTSSQPRTSGNIQYF
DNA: TGCACCAGCAGCCAACCACGGACTAGCGGAAACATTCAGTACTTC

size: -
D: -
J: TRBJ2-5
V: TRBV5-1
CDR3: CASCSPVERETQYF
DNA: TGCGCCAGCTGTTCCCCGGTTGAAAGAGAGACCCAGTACTTC

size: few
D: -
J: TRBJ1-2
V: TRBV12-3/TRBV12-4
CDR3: CASAVFRGSGYTF
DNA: TGTGCCAGCGCAGTTTTCCGAGGTAGCGGCTACACCTTC

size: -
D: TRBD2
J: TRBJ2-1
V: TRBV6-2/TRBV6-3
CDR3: CASSYIRPAGTYNEQFF
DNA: TGTGCCAGCAGTTACATCAGACCAGCGGGGACCTACAATGAGCAGTTCTTC

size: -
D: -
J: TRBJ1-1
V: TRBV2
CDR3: CASLTGTANTEAFF
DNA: TGTGCCAGCCTAACCGGGACGGCGAACACTGAAGCTTTCTTT

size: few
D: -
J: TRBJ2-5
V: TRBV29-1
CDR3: CSVAREKETQYF
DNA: TGCAGCGTAGCCCGGGAAAAAGAGACCCAGTACTTC

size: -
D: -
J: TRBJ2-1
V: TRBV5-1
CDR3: CASSLNPGALSYNEQFF
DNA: TGCGCCAGCAGCCTGAACCCAGGGGCCCTTTCCTACAATGAGCAGTTCTTC

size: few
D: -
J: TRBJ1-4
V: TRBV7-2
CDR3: CASRLGGTNEKLFF
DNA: TGTGCCAGCAGACTAGGGGGGACTAATGAAAAACTGTTTTTT

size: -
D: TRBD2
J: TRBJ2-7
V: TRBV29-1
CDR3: CSVRLAGIYEQYF
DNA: TGCAGCGTCCGACTAGCGGGGATCTACGAGCAGTACTTC

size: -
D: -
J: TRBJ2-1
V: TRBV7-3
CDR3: CASSLRGPTTYNEQFF
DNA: TGTGCCAGCAGCTTAAGGGGCCCTACGACCTACAATGAGCAGTTCTTC

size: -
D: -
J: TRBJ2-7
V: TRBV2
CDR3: CASSDGSIEQYF
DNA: TGTGCCAGTTCCGACGGGAGTATTGAGCAGTACTTC

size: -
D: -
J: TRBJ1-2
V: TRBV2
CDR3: CASRDPTRSGYTF
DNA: TGTGCCAGCCGAGATCCGACCCGGAGTGGCTACACCTTC

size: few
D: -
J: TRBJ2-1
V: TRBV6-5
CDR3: CASSYGAALYNEQFF
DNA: TGTGCCAGCAGTTACGGAGCGGCGCTATACAATGAGCAGTTCTTC

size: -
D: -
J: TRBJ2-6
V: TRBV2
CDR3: CASISRLRDSGANVLTF
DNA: TGTGCCAGCATCAGCAGGCTAAGGGACTCTGGGGCCAACGTCCTGACTTTC

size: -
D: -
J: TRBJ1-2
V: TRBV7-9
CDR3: CASSLVIQGAAGYTF
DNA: TGTGCCAGCAGCTTAGTGATACAGGGTGCTGCTGGCTACACCTTC

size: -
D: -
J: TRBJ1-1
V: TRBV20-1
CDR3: CSYQGPVLAFF
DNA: TGCAGTTACCAGGGACCAGTATTGGCTTTCTTT

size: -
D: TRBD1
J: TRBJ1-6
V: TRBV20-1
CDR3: CSAPGGAGSSISPLHF
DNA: TGCAGTGCCCCAGGGGGCGCGGGGAGTAGCATCTCACCCCTCCACTTT

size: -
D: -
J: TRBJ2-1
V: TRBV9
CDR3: CASSVGGRPALNEQFF
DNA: TGTGCCAGCAGCGTAGGAGGGCGGCCCGCCCTTAATGAGCAGTTCTTC

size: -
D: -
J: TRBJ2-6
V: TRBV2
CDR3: CASSAGFSGANVLTF
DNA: TGTGCCAGCAGCGCCGGGTTCTCTGGGGCCAACGTCCTGACTTTC

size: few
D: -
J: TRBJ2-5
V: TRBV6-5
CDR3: CASSFSRGGETQYF
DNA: TGTGCCAGCAGTTTTTCAAGGGGGGGAGAGACCCAGTACTTC

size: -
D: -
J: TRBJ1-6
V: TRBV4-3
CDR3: CASSQGGVRSPLHF
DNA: TGCGCCAGCAGCCAAGGGGGGGTAAGGTCACCCCTCCACTTT

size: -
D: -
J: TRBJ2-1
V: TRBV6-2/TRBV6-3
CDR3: CASSSFANNEQFF
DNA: TGTGCCAGCAGTTCCTTCGCGAACAATGAGCAGTTCTTC

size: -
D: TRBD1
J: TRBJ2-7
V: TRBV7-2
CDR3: CASSADRGRDEQYF
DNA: TGTGCCAGCAGCGCGGACAGGGGGAGGGACGAGCAGTACTTC

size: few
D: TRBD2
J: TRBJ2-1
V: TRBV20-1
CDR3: CSARTSGVANEQFF
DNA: TGCAGTGCTAGAACTAGCGGGGTGGCAAATGAGCAGTTCTTC

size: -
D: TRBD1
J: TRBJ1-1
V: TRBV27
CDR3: CATSPRDRPNTEAFF
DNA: TGTGCCACAAGTCCCCGGGACAGACCGAACACTGAAGCTTTCTTT

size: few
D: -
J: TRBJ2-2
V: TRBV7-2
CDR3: CASSLAPRTGELFF
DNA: TGTGCCAGCAGCTTAGCTCCACGTACCGGGGAGCTGTTTTTT

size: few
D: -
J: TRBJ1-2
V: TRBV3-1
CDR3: CASSSRVQGNYGYTF
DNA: TGTGCCAGCAGCTCGCGGGTACAAGGAAACTATGGCTACACCTTC

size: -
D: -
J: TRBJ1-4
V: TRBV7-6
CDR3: CASSWGGAYEKLFF
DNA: TGTGCCAGCAGCTGGGGGGGGGCTTACGAAAAACTGTTTTTT

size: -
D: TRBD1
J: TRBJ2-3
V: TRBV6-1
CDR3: CASHSARTGSTDTQYF
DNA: TGTGCCAGCCACTCAGCCCGGACAGGCAGCACGGATACGCAGTATTTT

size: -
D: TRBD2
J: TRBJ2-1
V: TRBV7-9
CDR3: CASSNLAGDYNEQFF
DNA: TGTGCCAGCTCGAATCTAGCGGGGGACTACAATGAGCAGTTCTTC

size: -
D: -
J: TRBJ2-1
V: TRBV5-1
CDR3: CASSLVGGRLNEQFF
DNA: TGCGCCAGCAGCTTGGTTGGCGGAAGGCTCAATGAGCAGTTCTTC